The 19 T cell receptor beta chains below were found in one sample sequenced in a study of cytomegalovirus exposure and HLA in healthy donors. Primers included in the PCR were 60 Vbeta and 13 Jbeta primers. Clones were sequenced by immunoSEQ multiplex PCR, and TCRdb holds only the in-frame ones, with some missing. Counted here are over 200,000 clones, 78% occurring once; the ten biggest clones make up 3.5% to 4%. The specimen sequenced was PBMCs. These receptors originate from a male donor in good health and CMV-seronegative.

CDR3 coding DNA: TGTGCCAGCAGCCACTCCCAGGGTTACACTGAAGCTTTCTTT. It is translated as CASSHSQGYTEAFF. J is TRBJ1-1 and V is TRBV14; tentatively, D is TRBD1 (5 bases). Trimming pared 3 bases from V and 3 bases from J, leaving 11 bases between. CDR1 and CDR2 (germline): SGHDN, FVKESK. This CDR3 is built from 14 residues. Using reference TRBV14 and TRBJ1-1 for the parts outside the CDR3, the full variable domain is EAGVTQFPSHSVIEKGQTVTLRCDPISGHDNLYWYRRVMGKEIKFLLHFVKESKQDESGMPNNRFLAERTGGTYSTLKVQPAELEDSGVYFCASSHSQGYTEAFFGQGTRLTVV.

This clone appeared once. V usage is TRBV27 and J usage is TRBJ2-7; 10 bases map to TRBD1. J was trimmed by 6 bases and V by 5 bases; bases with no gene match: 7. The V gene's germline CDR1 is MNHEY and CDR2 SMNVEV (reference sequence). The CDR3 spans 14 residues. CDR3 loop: CASSPGGQGSEQYF. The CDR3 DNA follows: TGTGCCAGCAGTCCAGGGGGACAGGGGAGCGAGCAGTACTTC.

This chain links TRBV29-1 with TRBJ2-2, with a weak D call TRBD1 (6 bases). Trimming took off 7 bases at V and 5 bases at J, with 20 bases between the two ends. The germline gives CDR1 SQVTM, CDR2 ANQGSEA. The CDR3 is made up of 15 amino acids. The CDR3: CSAPTGLGGTGELFF. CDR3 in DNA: TGCAGCGCACCAACAGGGTTAGGTGGGACCGGGGAGCTGTTTTTT.

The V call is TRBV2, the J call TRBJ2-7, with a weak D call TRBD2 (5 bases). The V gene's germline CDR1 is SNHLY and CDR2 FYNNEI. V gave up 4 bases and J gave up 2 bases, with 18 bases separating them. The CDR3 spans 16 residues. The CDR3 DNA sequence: TGTGCCAGCAGTGGACTGGAGCTAGCTACGACCTACGAGCAGTACTTC. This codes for CASSGLELATTYEQYF.

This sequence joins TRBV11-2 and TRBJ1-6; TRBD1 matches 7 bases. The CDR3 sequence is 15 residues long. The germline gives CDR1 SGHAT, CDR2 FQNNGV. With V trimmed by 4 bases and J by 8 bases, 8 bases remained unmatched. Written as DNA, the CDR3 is TGTGCCAGCAGCTCCGGGCAGGGGGTCTATTCACCCCTCCACTTT. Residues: CASSSGQGVYSPLHF.

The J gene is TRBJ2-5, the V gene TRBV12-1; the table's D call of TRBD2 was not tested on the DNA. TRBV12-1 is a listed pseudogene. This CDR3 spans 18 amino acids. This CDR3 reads CASSFLGLWRGRKETQYF. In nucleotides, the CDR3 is TGTGCCAGCAGCTTTTTGGGGCTTTGGCGGGGGAGAAAAGAGACCCAGTACTTC.

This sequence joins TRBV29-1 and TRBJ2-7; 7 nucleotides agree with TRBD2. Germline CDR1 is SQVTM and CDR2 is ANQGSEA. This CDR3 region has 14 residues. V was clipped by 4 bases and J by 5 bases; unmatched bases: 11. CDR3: CSVGGSGIGDEQYF. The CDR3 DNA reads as TGCAGCGTTGGGGGAAGCGGGATAGGCGACGAGCAGTACTTC.

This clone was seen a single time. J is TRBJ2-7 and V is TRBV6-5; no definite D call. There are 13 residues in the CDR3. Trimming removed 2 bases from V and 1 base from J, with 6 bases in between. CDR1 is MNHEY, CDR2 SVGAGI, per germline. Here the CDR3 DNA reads TGTGCCAGCAGTTACGCAGGTTCCTACGAGCAGTACTTC. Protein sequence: CASSYAGSYEQYF.

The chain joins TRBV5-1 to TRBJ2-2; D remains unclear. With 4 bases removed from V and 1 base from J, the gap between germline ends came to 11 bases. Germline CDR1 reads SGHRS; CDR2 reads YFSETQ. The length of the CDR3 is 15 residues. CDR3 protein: CASSLTLGNTGELFF. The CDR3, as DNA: TGCGCCAGCAGCCTGACACTGGGGAACACCGGGGAGCTGTTTTTT.

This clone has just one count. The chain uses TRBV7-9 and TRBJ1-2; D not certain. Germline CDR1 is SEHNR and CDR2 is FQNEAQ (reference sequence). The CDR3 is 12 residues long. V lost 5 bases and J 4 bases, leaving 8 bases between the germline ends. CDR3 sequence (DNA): TGTGCCAGCAGCGTTACAGTCTATGGCTACACCTTC. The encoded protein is CASSVTVYGYTF.

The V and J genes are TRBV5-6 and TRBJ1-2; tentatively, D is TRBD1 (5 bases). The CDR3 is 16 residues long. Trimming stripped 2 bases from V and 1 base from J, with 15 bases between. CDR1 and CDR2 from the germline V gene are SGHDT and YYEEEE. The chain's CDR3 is CASSFFMTAVNYGYTF. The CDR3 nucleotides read TGTGCCAGCAGCTTCTTTATGACAGCTGTTAACTATGGCTACACCTTC.

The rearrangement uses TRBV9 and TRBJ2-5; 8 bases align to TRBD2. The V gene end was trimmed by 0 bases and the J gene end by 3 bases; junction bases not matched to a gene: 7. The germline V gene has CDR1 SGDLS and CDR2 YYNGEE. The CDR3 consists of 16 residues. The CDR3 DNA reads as TGTGCCAGCAGCGTAGGTCACGGGGGGGGGAAAGAGACCCAGTACTTC. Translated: CASSVGHGGGKETQYF.

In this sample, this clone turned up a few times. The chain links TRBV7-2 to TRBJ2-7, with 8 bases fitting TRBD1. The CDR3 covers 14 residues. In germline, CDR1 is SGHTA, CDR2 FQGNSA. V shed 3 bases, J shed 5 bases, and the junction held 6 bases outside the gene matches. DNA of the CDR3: TGTGCCAGCAGCTTCGACAGGGGTAGGGACGAGCAGTACTTC. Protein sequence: CASSFDRGRDEQYF.

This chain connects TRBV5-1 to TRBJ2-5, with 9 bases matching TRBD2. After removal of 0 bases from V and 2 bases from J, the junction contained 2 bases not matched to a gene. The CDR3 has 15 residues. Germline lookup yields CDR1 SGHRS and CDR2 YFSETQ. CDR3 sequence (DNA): TGCGCCAGCAGCTTGGGTAGCGGGAGACAAGAGACCCAGTACTTC. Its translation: CASSLGSGRQETQYF.

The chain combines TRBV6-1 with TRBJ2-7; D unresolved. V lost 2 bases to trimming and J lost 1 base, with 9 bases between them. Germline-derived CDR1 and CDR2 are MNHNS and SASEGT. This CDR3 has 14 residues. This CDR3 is CASSETSLSYEQYF. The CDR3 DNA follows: TGTGCCAGCAGTGAAACTTCCTTATCCTACGAGCAGTACTTC.

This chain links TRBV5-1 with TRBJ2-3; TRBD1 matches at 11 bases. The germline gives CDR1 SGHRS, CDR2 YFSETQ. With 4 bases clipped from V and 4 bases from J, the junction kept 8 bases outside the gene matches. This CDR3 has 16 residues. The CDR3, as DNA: TGCGCCAGCAGCGGTAGGACAGGGGGCGGCGCAGATACGCAGTATTTT. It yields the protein CASSGRTGGGADTQYF.

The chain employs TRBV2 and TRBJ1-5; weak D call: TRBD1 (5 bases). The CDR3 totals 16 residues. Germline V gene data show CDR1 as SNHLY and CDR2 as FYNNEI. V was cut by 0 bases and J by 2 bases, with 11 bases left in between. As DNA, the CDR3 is TGTGCCAGCAGTGAAGCTGGGGGGAAGGGCAATCAGCCCCAGCATTTT. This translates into CASSEAGGKGNQPQHF.

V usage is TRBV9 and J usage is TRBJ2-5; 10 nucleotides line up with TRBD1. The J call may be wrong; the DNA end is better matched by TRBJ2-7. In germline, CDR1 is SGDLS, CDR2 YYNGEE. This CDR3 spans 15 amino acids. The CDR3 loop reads CASSATTGGVYEQYF. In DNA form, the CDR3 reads TGTGCCAGCAGCGCTACGACAGGGGGCGTGTACGAGCAGTACTTC.

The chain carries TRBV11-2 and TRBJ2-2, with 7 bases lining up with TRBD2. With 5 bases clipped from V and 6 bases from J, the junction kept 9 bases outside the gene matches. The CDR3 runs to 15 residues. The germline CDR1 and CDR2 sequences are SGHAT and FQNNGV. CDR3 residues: CASSPGLTGAGELFF. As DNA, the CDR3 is TGTGCCAGCAGCCCGGGACTAACCGGGGCCGGGGAGCTGTTTTTT. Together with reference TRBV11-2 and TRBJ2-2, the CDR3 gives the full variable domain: EAGVAQSPRYKIIEKRQSVAFWCNPISGHATLYWYQQILGQGPKLLIQFQNNGVVDDSQLPKDRFSAERLKGVDSTLKIQPAKLEDSAVYLCASSPGLTGAGELFFGEGSRLTVL.